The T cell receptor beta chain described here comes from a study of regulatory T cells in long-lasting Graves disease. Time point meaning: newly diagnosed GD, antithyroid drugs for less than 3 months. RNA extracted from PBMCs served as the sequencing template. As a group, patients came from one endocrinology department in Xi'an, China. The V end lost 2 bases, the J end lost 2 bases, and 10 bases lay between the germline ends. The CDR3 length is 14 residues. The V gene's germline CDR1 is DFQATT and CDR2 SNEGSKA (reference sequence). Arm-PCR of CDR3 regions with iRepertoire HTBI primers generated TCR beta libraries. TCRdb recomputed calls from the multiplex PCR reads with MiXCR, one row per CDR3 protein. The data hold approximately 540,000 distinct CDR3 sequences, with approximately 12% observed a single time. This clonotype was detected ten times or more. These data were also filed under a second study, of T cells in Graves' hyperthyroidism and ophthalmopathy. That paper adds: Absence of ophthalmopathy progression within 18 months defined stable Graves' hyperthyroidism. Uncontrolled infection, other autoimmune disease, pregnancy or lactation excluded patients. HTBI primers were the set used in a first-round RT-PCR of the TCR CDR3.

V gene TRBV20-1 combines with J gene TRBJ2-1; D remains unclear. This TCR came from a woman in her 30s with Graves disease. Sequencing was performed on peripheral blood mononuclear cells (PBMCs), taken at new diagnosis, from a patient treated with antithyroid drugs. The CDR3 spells CSARYGPTYNEQFF. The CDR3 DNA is TGCAGTGCTAGATACGGACCAACCTACAATGAGCAGTTCTTC.